The rows below give T cell receptor beta chains drawn from one sample of a study of blood T cell repertoires in COVID-19. Produced via immunoSEQ multiplex PCR; TCRdb's table is partial and in-frame only. The sample contains 300,000 to 350,000 clones, around 85% of which appear only once. Source material: PBMCs or T cells enriched from blood (not recorded which). These receptors all stem from a woman aged 40 to 50 with acute COVID-19. CDR3s include the opening cysteine and the closing phenylalanine or tryptophan. The D gene is left open where the match is weak. Where a row states a size, it is once, few, many or the class of an expanded clone; other rows omit it.

V gene,CDR3 length,D gene,clone size,J gene,CDR3 DNA,CDR3 protein
TRBV4-1,17,TRBD1,NA,TRBJ2-7,TGCGCCAGCAGCCATGCCGTTATAGGACAGGGCTCCTACGAGCAGTACTTC,CASSHAVIGQGSYEQYF
TRBV4-2,17,TRBD1,NA,TRBJ1-2,TGTGCCAGCAGCCAAGTTTCCCCTTCCGGGACAGTCTATGGCTACACCTTC,CASSQVSPSGTVYGYTF
TRBV11-2,17,TRBD2,few,TRBJ2-3,TGTGCCAGCACCCTATATGGGACTAGCGGGGGGACAGATACGCAGTATTTT,CASTLYGTSGGTDTQYF
TRBV4-2,18,TRBD2,NA,TRBJ2-3,TGTGCCAGCAGCCATCTAGGGACTAGCGGGACGGCGGCAGATACGCAGTATTTT,CASSHLGTSGTAADTQYF
TRBV20-1,11,NA,NA,TRBJ2-7,TGCATCGTAGGACATCCCTACGAGCAGTACTTC,CIVGHPYEQYF
TRBV20-1,15,TRBD1,NA,TRBJ1-4,TGCAGTGCTAGTCTGGGACAGTCCCTTAATGAAAAACTGTTTTTT,CSASLGQSLNEKLFF
TRBV6-6,16,TRBD1,few,TRBJ2-7,TGTGCCAGCAGTCGACAGGGGAAAGGGTCTTGGGGGGAGCAGTACTTC,CASSRQGKGSWGEQYF
TRBV29-1,13,TRBD2,NA,TRBJ2-1,TGCAGCGCCCAAAGGCTAGCGGGAAATGAGCAGTTCTTC,CSAQRLAGNEQFF
TRBV27,15,TRBD1,NA,TRBJ2-7,TGTGCCAGCAGTTTTTACGGGACAGCCGCCTACGAGCAGTACTTC,CASSFYGTAAYEQYF
TRBV9,15,TRBD2,NA,TRBJ2-7,TGTGCCAGCAGCGTAGCTGCGGGAGATCTCACCGAGCAGTACTTC,CASSVAAGDLTEQYF
TRBV5-5,15,NA,NA,TRBJ1-2,TGTGCCAGCAGCTTGATTGGCGAGGTCGACTATGGCTACACCTTC,CASSLIGEVDYGYTF
TRBV5-1,15,TRBD1,NA,TRBJ1-2,TGCGCCAGCAGCGAAACAAGGACAGGGCGCTATGGCTACACCTTC,CASSETRTGRYGYTF
TRBV5-4,15,TRBD1,NA,TRBJ1-2,TGTGCCAGCAGCACCCGGACAGGGACTAACTATGGCTACACCTTC,CASSTRTGTNYGYTF
TRBV5-6,15,TRBD2,NA,TRBJ2-1,TGTGCCAGCAATCAAAGACTAGCCACCTACAATGAGCAGTTCTTC,CASNQRLATYNEQFF
TRBV6-6,13,TRBD1,NA,TRBJ2-7,TGTGCCGGGACGACAGGGGCAGGCTACGAGCAGTACTTC,CAGTTGAGYEQYF
TRBV9,16,NA,once,TRBJ2-1,TGTGCCAGCAGCGTAGCCCCGAGGAGCTCCTACAATGAGCAGTTCTTC,CASSVAPRSSYNEQFF
TRBV5-5,13,NA,NA,TRBJ1-4,TGTGCCAGCAGCCCCAGAACCGGGGAAAAACTGTTTTTT,CASSPRTGEKLFF
TRBV7-6,16,NA,NA,TRBJ2-3,TGTGCCAGCAGCTTAGGGCAGGGAAAGGTGTCAGATACGCAGTATTTT,CASSLGQGKVSDTQYF
TRBV27,15,TRBD1,NA,TRBJ2-7,TGTGCCAGCAGTTTGTCGGACAGGGGCCCCTACGAGCAGTACTTC,CASSLSDRGPYEQYF
TRBV4-1,16,NA,few,TRBJ1-2,TGCGCCAGCAGCCAAGATAGCAGTGCCCTATCAAGCGGCTACACCTTC,CASSQDSSALSSGYTF
TRBV7-3,11,NA,NA,TRBJ1-6,TGTGCCAGCAGCGAGAATTCACCCCTCCACTTT,CASSENSPLHF
TRBV7-8,15,NA,NA,TRBJ1-1,TGTGCCAGCAGCTTAGCAGACAGGATGAACACTGAAGCTTTCTTT,CASSLADRMNTEAFF
TRBV20-1,13,TRBD1,NA,TRBJ1-4,TGCAGTGCTAGTAGAGGGGGCATTGAAAAACTGTTTTTT,CSASRGGIEKLFF
TRBV23-1,16,NA,NA,TRBJ1-5,TGCGCCAGCAGTCAATCACCGATGGTCGAGCGGGTTCCCCAGCATTTT,CASSQSPMVERVPQHF
TRBV11-3,15,TRBD1,NA,TRBJ2-2,TGTGCCAGCAGCTTCAGGACAGGGAACACCGGGGAGCTGTTTTTT,CASSFRTGNTGELFF
TRBV24-1,13,TRBD1,NA,TRBJ1-2,TGTGCCACCAGTGACGGGACAGCTTATGGCTACACCTTC,CATSDGTAYGYTF
TRBV7-3,13,TRBD1,NA,TRBJ1-2,TGTGCCAGTAAGCCGGGACAGGGAAATGGCTACACCTTC,CASKPGQGNGYTF
TRBV10-3,13,NA,once,TRBJ1-1,TGTGCCATCAGGGAGAACTCGGGCACTGAAGCTTTCTTT,CAIRENSGTEAFF
TRBV28,18,TRBD2,NA,TRBJ2-2,TGTGCCAGCAGTTCCGGGACTAGCGTAAAAGGCTACACCGGGGAGCTGTTTTTT,CASSSGTSVKGYTGELFF
TRBV15,17,TRBD2,NA,TRBJ2-7,TGTGCCACCAGCAGAGCTGTACTAGCGGGGAAGCTCTACGAGCAGTACTTC,CATSRAVLAGKLYEQYF
TRBV19,14,NA,NA,TRBJ1-2,TGTGCCAGTAGTATCAGGATATTTGACTATGGCTACACCTTC,CASSIRIFDYGYTF
TRBV5-1,15,NA,once,TRBJ2-7,TGCGCCAGCAGCTTGGCCAGTGGTTCGTCCTACGAGCAGTACTTC,CASSLASGSSYEQYF
TRBV6-2/TRBV6-3,13,TRBD2,NA,TRBJ2-5,TGTGCCAGCAGCCCTAGCGGGGCCGAGACCCAGTACTTC,CASSPSGAETQYF
TRBV28,15,TRBD1,NA,TRBJ2-3,TGTGCCAGCACCAGGACAGGGTGGAAAACAGATACGCAGTATTTT,CASTRTGWKTDTQYF
TRBV7-6,16,NA,few,TRBJ1-3,TGTGCCAGCAGCGACCCAGGACAGATATCTGGAAACACCATATATTTT,CASSDPGQISGNTIYF